Included here is one TCR beta chain sequence, with context. Germline lookup yields CDR1 SGHKS and CDR2 YYEKEE (reference sequence). Unmatched junction bases numbered 17, after V lost 4 bases and J lost 8 bases. The CDR3 is 18 amino acids. The sample is drawn from a study of T cell changes during pregnancy in multiple sclerosis. Here immunoSEQ multiplex PCR was the method, and the copy in TCRdb shows in-frame clones only, minus some. In the table there are approximately 92,000 clones, 85% to 95% of which are singletons. Sequencing was performed on peripheral blood, taken in the first trimester of pregnancy. V is TRBV5-5 and J is TRBJ2-1; 11 bases align to TRBD2. The TCR comes from a female donor with multiple sclerosis, enrolled in a pregnancy study. CDR3 DNA: TGTGCCAGCAGCCGTCAGGTCCTAGCGGGAGGAGTTAGTGATGAGCAGTTCTTC. The encoded protein is CASSRQVLAGGVSDEQFF.